What follows describes a single T cell receptor (beta chain). Under the authors' procedure: Reference gene primer amplification gave nucleated cell count estimates. The method was immunoSEQ multiplex PCR; TCRdb's version includes in-frame clones alone and lacks a portion of them. V and J calls and clone size come straight from that table; D and trimming were deduced from the DNA. The data contain more than 60,000 clones, less than 85% of them singletons. This sample was taken from a study of blood T cell repertoires in COVID-19. Across the whole study: Sites in the United States, Italy and Spain provided acute and convalescent COVID-19 samples. T cells, B-cell-depleted T cells, or PBMCs provided the cDNA or gDNA that served as material.

V was cut by 7 bases and J by 2 bases, with 12 bases left in between. The CDR3 spans 15 residues. Germline V lookup: CDR1 LNHDA, CDR2 SQIVND (reference sequence). The origin of this receptor is a human donor with acute or convalescent COVID-19. The donor label of this sample is uncertain. Sequencing input: peripheral blood. V usage is TRBV19 and J usage is TRBJ1-6; no firm D call. Written as DNA, the CDR3 is TGTGCCAGTACCGAGGCGGAAGCCTATAATTCACCCCTCCACTTT. This encodes CASTEAEAYNSPLHF.